The clone carrying this TCR beta chain appeared many times. No antigen is known for it. Trimming took 1 base from V and 0 from J, leaving 20 bases between them. The CDR3 contains 19 residues. Germline loops: CDR1 SGHVS, CDR2 FNYEAQ. One entry per CDR3 protein, called by TCRdb with MiXCR from the reads. Of under 450,000 distinct CDR3 sequences in the sample, about 34% were seen once. These data belong to a study of T cell repertoires in cytomegalovirus infection. Study summary: Recently identified HLA-C-restricted CMV epitopes were among the peptides used. It was the public TCR beta signatures that indicated both CMV infection and matching HLA type.

The sample was cultured PBMCs, taken from culture after CMV antigen stimulation. This sequence joins TRBV7-6 and TRBJ2-3; the D gene is possibly TRBD2 (6 bases). The receptor's source is a human donor in good health (CMV status not recorded). Some clones in this sample may be carry-over from other donors' samples. CDR3 in DNA: TGTGCCAGCAGCTTAGGCGTGGGGCTAGCGCGAGCTAGCACAGATACGCAGTATTTT. It is translated as CASSLGVGLARASTDTQYF.